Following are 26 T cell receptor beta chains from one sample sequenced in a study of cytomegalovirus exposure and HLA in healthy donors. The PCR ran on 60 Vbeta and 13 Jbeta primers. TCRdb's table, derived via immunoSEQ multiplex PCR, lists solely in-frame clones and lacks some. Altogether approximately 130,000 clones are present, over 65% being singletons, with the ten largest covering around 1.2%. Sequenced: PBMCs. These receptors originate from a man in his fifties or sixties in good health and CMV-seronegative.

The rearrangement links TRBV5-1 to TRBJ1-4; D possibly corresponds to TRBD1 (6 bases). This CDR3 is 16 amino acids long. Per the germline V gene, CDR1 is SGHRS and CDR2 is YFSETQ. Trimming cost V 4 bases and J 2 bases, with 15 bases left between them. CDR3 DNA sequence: TGCGCCAGCAGCAGGATGACCCAGGGGACTAATGAAAAACTGTTTTTT. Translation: CASSRMTQGTNEKLFF. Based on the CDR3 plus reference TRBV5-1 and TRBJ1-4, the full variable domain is KAGVTQTPRYLIKTRGQQVTLSCSPISGHRSVSWYQQTPGQGLQFLFEYFSETQRNKGNFPGRFSGRQFSNSRSEMNVSTLELGDSALYLCASSRMTQGTNEKLFFGSGTQLSVL.

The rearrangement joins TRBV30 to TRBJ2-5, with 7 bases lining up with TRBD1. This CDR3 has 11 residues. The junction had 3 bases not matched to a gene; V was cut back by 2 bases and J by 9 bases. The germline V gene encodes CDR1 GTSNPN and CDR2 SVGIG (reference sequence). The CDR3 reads CAWSITGAQYF. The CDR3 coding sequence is TGTGCCTGGAGTATAACAGGGGCCCAGTACTTC. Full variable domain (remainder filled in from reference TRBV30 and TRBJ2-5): SQTIHQWPATLVQPVGSPLSLECTVEGTSNPNLYWYRQAAGRGLQLLFYSVGIGQISSEVPQNLSASRPQDRQFILSSKKLLLSDSGFYLCAWSITGAQYFGPGTRLLVL.

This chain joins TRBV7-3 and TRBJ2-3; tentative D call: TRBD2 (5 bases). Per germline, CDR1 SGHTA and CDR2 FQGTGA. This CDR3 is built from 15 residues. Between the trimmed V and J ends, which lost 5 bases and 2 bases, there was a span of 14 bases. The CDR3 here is CASSPAPGSTDTQYF. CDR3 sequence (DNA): TGTGCCAGCAGCCCGGCCCCGGGGTCCACAGATACGCAGTATTTT.

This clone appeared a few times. The CDR3 protein is CASSYGQAQETQYF. Here the CDR3 DNA reads TGTGCCAGCAGTTACGGGCAAGCCCAAGAGACCCAGTACTTC. V is TRBV6-5 and J is TRBJ2-5; D not certain. The CDR3 loop spans 14 amino acids. Per germline, CDR1 MNHEY and CDR2 SVGAGI. V lost 2 bases and J lost 1, with 8 bases in between.

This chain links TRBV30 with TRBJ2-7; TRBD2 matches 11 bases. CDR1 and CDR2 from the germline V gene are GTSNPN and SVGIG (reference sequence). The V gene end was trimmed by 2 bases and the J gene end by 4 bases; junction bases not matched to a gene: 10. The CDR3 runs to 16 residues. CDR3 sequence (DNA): TGTGCCTGGAGTCCGGCCGGGACTAGCGGATGGTACGAGCAGTACTTC. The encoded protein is CAWSPAGTSGWYEQYF.

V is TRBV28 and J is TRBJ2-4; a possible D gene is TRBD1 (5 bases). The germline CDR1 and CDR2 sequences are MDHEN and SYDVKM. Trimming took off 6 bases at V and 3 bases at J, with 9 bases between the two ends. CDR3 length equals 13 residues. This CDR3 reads CASRSDSKNIQYF. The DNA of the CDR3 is TGTGCCAGCAGGTCCGACAGCAAAAACATTCAGTACTTC.

The CDR3 nucleotides are TGTGCCAGCTCACGAACGACTAGCGGGATCCCCTACGAGCAGTACTTC. Amino acids: CASSRTTSGIPYEQYF. The gene calls are TRBV18 and TRBJ2-7; 11 bases match TRBD2. Per germline, CDR1 KGHSH and CDR2 LQKENI. J was trimmed by 2 bases and V by 4 bases; bases with no gene match: 7. The CDR3 length is 16 residues.

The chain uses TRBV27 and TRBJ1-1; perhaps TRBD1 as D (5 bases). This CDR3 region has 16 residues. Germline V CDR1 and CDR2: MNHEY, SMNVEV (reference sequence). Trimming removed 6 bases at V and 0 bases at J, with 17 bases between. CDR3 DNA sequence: TGTGCCAGCAGCCTCCGGCGGGGACGGGTGAACACTGAAGCTTTCTTT. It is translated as CASSLRRGRVNTEAFF.

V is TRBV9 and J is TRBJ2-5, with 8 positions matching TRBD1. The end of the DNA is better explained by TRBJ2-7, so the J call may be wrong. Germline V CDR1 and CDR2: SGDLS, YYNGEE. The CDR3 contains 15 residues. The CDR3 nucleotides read TGTGCCAGCAGCGTAGCTGGGACAGGTTCCTACGAGCAGTACTTC. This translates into CASSVAGTGSYEQYF.

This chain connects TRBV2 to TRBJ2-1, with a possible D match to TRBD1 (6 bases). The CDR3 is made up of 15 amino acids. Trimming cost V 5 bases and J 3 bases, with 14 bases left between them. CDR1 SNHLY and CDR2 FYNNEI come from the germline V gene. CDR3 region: CASSQQGGFYNEQFF. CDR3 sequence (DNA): TGTGCCAGCAGTCAACAGGGCGGTTTCTACAATGAGCAGTTCTTC.

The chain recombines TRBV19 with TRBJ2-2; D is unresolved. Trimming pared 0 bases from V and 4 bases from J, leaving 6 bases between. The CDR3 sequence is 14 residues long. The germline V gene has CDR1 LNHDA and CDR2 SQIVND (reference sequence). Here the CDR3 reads CASSIDPVTGELFF. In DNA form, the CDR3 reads TGTGCCAGTAGTATAGATCCCGTCACCGGGGAGCTGTTTTTT.

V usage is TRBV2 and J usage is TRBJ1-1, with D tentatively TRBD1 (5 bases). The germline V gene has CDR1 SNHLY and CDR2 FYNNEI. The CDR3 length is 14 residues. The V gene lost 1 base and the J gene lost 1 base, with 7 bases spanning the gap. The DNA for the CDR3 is TGTGCCAGCAGTGAAGGCAGGGCGAACACTGAAGCTTTCTTT. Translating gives CASSEGRANTEAFF.

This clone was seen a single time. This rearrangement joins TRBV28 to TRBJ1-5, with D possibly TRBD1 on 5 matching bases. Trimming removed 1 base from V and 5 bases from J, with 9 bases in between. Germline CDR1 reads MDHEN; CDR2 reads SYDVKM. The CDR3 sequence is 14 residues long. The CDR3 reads CASSLSAGDQPQHF. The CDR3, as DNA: TGTGCCAGCAGTTTATCGGCGGGGGATCAGCCCCAGCATTTT. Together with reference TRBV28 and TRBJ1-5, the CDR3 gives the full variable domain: DVKVTQSSRYLVKRTGEKVFLECVQDMDHENMFWYRQDPGLGLRLIYFSYDVKMKEKGDIPEGYSVSREKKERFSLILESASTNQTSMYLCASSLSAGDQPQHFGDGTRLSIL.

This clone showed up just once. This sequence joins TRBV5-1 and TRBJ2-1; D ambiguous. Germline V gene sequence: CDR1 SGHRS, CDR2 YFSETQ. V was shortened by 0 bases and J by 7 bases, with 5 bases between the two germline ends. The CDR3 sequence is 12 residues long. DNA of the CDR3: TGCGCCAGCAGCTTGGGGGCAAATGAGCAGTTCTTC. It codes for CASSLGANEQFF.

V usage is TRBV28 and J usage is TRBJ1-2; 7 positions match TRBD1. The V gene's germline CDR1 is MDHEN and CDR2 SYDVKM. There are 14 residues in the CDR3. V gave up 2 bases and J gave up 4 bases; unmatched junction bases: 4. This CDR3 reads CASSLTGVGYGYTF. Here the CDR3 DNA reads TGTGCCAGCAGTTTAACAGGGGTAGGCTATGGCTACACCTTC.

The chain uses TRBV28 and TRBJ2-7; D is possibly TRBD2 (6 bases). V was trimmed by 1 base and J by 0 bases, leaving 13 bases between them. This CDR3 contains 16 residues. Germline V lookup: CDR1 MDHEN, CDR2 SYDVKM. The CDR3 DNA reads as TGTGCCAGCAGTTTATCCCCGGGAGTAGGCTCCTACGAGCAGTACTTC. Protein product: CASSLSPGVGSYEQYF.

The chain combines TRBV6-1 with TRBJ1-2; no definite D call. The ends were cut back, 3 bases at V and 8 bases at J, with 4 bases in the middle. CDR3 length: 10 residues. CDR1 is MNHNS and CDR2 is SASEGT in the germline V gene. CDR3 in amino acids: CASSDGGYTF. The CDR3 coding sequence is TGTGCCAGCAGTGACGGGGGCTACACCTTC.

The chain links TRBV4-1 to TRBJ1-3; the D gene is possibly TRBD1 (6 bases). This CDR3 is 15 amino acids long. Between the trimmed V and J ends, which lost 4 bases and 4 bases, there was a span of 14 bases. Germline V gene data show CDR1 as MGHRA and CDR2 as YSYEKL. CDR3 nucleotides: TGCGCCAGCAGCCGAGGAACAGGGTACGGAAACACCATATATTTT. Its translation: CASSRGTGYGNTIYF.

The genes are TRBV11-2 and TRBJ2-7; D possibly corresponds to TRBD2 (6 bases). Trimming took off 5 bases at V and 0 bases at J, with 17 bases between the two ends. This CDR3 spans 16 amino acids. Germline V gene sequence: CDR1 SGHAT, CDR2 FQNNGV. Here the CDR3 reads CASSPDRGLTSYEQYF. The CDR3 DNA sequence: TGTGCCAGCAGCCCCGATCGGGGGTTAACCTCCTACGAGCAGTACTTC.

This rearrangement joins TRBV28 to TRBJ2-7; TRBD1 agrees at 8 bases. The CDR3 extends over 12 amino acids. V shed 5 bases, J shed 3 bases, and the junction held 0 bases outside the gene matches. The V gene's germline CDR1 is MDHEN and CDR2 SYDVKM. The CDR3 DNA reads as TGTGCCAGCAGTGGACAGGGCTACGAGCAGTACTTC. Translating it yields CASSGQGYEQYF.

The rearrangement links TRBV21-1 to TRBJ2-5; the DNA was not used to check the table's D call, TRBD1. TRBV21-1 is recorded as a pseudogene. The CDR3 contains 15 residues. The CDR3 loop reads CASSIAPSGKETQYF. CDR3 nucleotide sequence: TGTGCCAGCAGCATAGCGCCTTCAGGGAAAGAGACCCAGTACTTC.

The CDR3 here is CASSPQTTGGNTEAFF. DNA of the CDR3: TGTGCCAGCAGCCCTCAAACTACAGGTGGGAACACTGAAGCTTTCTTT. V usage is TRBV9 and J usage is TRBJ1-1; D is perhaps TRBD1 (5 bases). From germline, CDR1 is SGDLS and CDR2 YYNGEE. The length of the CDR3 is 16 residues. Deletions cut 4 bases from V and 1 base from J, with 17 bases between.

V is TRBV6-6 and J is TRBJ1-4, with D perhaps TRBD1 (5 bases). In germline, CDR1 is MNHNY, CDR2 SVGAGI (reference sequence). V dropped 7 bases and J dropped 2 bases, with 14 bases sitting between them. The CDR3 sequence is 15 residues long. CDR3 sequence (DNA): TGTGCCAGCACCACCGACAGTCGGACTAATGAAAAACTGTTTTTT. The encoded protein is CASTTDSRTNEKLFF.

This CDR3 is CASSFLSISGANVLTF. In DNA form, the CDR3 reads TGTGCCAGCAGCTTTCTATCCATCTCTGGGGCCAACGTCCTGACTTTC. This chain joins TRBV7-9 and TRBJ2-6, with D uncertain. The CDR3 length is 16 residues. V gave up 3 bases and J gave up 0 bases, with 9 bases separating them. Germline CDR1 reads SEHNR; CDR2 reads FQNEAQ (reference sequence).

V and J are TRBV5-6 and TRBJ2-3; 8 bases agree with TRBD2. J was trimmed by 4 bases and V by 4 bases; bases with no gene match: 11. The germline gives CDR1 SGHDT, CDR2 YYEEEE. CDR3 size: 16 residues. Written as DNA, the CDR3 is TGTGCCAGCAGCCTGGGGGGTTTACTAGCGGCAGATACGCAGTATTTT. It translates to CASSLGGLLAADTQYF.

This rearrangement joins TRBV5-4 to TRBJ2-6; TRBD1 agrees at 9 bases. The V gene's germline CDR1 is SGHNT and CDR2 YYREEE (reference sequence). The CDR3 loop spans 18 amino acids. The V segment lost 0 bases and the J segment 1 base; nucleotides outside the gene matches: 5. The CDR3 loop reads CASSLGGTGWSGANVLTF. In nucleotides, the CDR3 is TGTGCCAGCAGCTTGGGCGGGACAGGGTGGTCTGGGGCCAACGTCCTGACTTTC. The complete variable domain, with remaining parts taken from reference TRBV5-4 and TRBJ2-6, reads ETGVTQSPTHLIKTRGQQVTLRCSSQSGHNTVSWYQQALGQGPQFIFQYYREEENGRGNFPPRFSGLQFPNYSSELNVNALELDDSALYLCASSLGGTGWSGANVLTFGAGSRLTVL.